What follows are 28 T cell receptor beta chains derived from one specimen sequenced in a study of T cell clonality in common variable immunodeficiency. TCRdb's table, derived via immunoSEQ multiplex PCR, lists solely in-frame clones and lacks some. The table records 25,000 to 35,000 clones without singletons, the ten largest covering 4% to 5%. Sequencing input: peripheral blood mononuclear cells. Every receptor here comes from a person aged 18 to 69 in good health.

Many counts were recorded for this clone. Sequencing ends 3 residues short of the CDR3 end; the germline J gene provides the rest. This chain joins TRBV7-6 and TRBJ2-2; TRBD2 matches 8 bases. Trimming cost V 5 bases and J 5 bases; bases outside gene matches: 7. CDR3 length: 15 amino acids. Germline assignment: CDR1 SGHVS and CDR2 FNYEAQ. The CDR3 region is CASSVRGGYTGELFF. The sequenced part of the CDR3 DNA is TGTGCCAGCAGCGTTCGGGGGGGCTATACCGGGGAG.

Notes on this clone: From the germline J gene comes the end of the CDR3, since the read stops 3 residues before it. V and J are TRBV6-1 and TRBJ1-1, with no clear D. Germline V CDR1 and CDR2: MNHNS, SASEGT. The CDR3 is made up of 14 amino acids. V dropped 4 bases and J dropped 1 base, with 10 bases sitting between them. CDR3 DNA (partial): TGTGCCAGCAGTGCAGGCGTTTGGAACACTGAA. As protein: CASSAGVWNTE. The whole CDR3 sequence is CASSAGVWNTEAFF.

This clone occurred many times. From the germline J gene comes the end of the CDR3, since the read stops 3 residues before it. The chain recombines TRBV30 with TRBJ2-3; D not resolved. The CDR3 consists of 12 residues. V shed 2 bases and J shed 5 bases, with 8 bases lying between them. Germline V gene sequence: CDR1 GTSNPN, CDR2 SVGIG (reference sequence). The CDR3 region is CAWSRVRDTQYF. The sequenced part of the CDR3 DNA is TGTGCCTGGAGTCGGGTGAGAGATACG. Full variable domain (outside the CDR3, taken from reference TRBV30 and TRBJ2-3): SQTIHQWPATLVQPVGSPLSLECTVEGTSNPNLYWYRQAAGRGLQLLFYSVGIGQISSEVPQNLSASRPQDRQFILSSKKLLLSDSGFYLCAWSRVRDTQYFGPGTRLTVL.

This clone was seen repeatedly, ten times or more. The read falls 3 residues short of the CDR3 end, and the missing part is taken from the germline J gene. J is TRBJ2-7 and V is TRBV20-1, with 7 bases that match TRBD2. Germline V gives CDR1 DFQATT, CDR2 SNEGSKA (reference sequence). V shed 3 bases and J 2 bases; nucleotides not matched to a gene: 7. The CDR3 is 14 residues long. The CDR3 reads CSASGLAEAYEQYF. The DNA read from the CDR3 is TGCAGTGCTAGCGGGCTAGCGGAGGCCTACGAG.

There are many counts of this clone. The CDR3 is cut off 3 residues early in the read; its end comes from the germline J gene. The V and J genes are TRBV2 and TRBJ2-1; D possibly corresponds to TRBD1 (5 bases). Germline CDR1 reads SNHLY; CDR2 reads FYNNEI. V lost 6 bases to trimming and J lost 0 bases, with 12 bases between them. This CDR3 is 15 amino acids long. This chain's CDR3 is CASRQQVTSYNEQFF. CDR3 DNA, as far as it was read: TGTGCCAGCAGACAACAGGTTACCTCCTACAATGAG.

There are many counts of this clone. The read falls 3 residues short of the CDR3 end, and the missing part is taken from the germline J gene. The chain carries TRBV7-3 and TRBJ1-1; TRBD1 aligns across 7 bases. Germline V CDR1 and CDR2: SGHTA, FQGTGA. This CDR3 spans 14 amino acids. V trimming: 6 bases; J trimming: 1 base; junction bases outside the gene matches: 5. The CDR3 reads CASRGTGANTEAFF. The sequenced part of the CDR3 DNA is TGTGCCAGCAGGGGAACAGGGGCGAACACTGAA. Variable domain in full (rest from reference TRBV7-3 and TRBJ1-1): GAGVSQTPSNKVTEKGKYVELRCDPISGHTALYWYRQSLGQGPEFLIYFQGTGAADDSGLPNDRFFAVRPEGSVSTLKIQRTERGDSAVYLCASRGTGANTEAFFGQGTRLTVV.

This clone was detected ten times or more. Incomplete CDR3 DNA: TGTGCCAGCAGTGAAGAGGGCTGGAATGAAAAA. Its protein product is CASSEEGWNEK. The entire CDR3 reads CASSEEGWNEKLFF. The chain uses TRBV6-1 and TRBJ1-4; no firm D call. Read sequence stops 3 residues before the CDR3 end, and the germline J gene provides the missing end. Germline assignment: CDR1 MNHNS and CDR2 SASEGT. The CDR3 is 14 residues long. Trimming removed 1 base at V and 5 bases at J, with 8 bases between.

About this clone itself: The CDR3 is cut off 3 residues early in the read; its end comes from the germline J gene. The chain uses TRBV7-3 and TRBJ2-7; 7 positions match TRBD2. Germline assignment: CDR1 SGHTA and CDR2 FQGTGA. This CDR3 comprises 14 residues. V was pared by 6 bases and J by 4 bases, with 9 bases of the junction left unmatched. Partial CDR3 DNA: TGTGCCAGCAGTCGACGAGCGGGACTTTACGAG. Translation gives CASSRRAGLYE. In full, the CDR3 is CASSRRAGLYEQYF.

Of note for this clone: A clone one base away is much larger, so this may be a read error. Additional DNA sequences in this sample encode the identical CDR3. The DNA read from the CDR3 is TGCAGTGCTAGGGATTCAGTCCTTGGCGGGAAAAGGATATCAGATACG. It yields the protein CSARDSVLGGKRISDT. The full CDR3 protein reads CSARDSVLGGKRISDTQYF. The chain recombines TRBV20-1 with TRBJ2-3, with D perhaps matching TRBD2 (6 bases). The read terminates 3 residues before the CDR3 end, so the remaining end is supplied by the germline J gene. The CDR3 loop spans 19 amino acids. Trimming took 3 bases from V and 4 from J, leaving 29 bases between them. Germline lookup yields CDR1 DFQATT and CDR2 SNEGSKA (reference sequence).

This clone was recorded many times. Read coverage stops 3 residues before the CDR3 terminus; the germline J gene supplies the remainder. The V call is TRBV5-1, the J call TRBJ2-3, with a tentative D call TRBD1 (6 bases). Germline CDR1 reads SGHRS; CDR2 reads YFSETQ. There are 14 residues in the CDR3. V lost 2 bases, J lost 6 bases, and 13 bases lay in between. The CDR3 sequence: CASSLGTPGDTQYF. Partial CDR3 DNA: TGCGCCAGCAGCTTAGGGACACCCGGGGATACG.

Ten or more counts support this clone. The sequenced fragment ends 3 residues before the CDR3 boundary, so the rest is inferred from the germline J gene. The rearrangement uses TRBV2 and TRBJ1-2; no firm D call. The CDR3 has 14 residues. The germline V gene has CDR1 SNHLY and CDR2 FYNNEI. The DNA read from the CDR3 is TGTGCCAGCAGTGAAGCCACGAGGGTAGAAGGC. This translates into CASSEATRVEG. The complete CDR3 sequence is CASSEATRVEGYTF.

This clone was found a few times. From the germline J gene comes the end of the CDR3, since the read stops 3 residues before it. V usage is TRBV19 and J usage is TRBJ2-3; TRBD2 agrees at 10 bases. Looked up from germline, CDR1 is LNHDA and CDR2 is SQIVND (reference sequence). The CDR3 length is 13 residues. The CDR3 sequence is CASSTGLAKTQYF. The sequenced CDR3 bases are TGTGCCAGTAGTACGGGACTAGCGAAGACG.

This clone was recorded many times. Read coverage stops 3 residues before the CDR3 terminus; the germline J gene supplies the remainder. The genes are TRBV19 and TRBJ2-3, with 7 bases aligning to TRBD2. The V and J ends lost 4 bases and 4 bases, in that order; junction bases with no gene match: 17. This CDR3 is 18 amino acids long. The germline V gene has CDR1 LNHDA and CDR2 SQIVND (reference sequence). CDR3 amino acids: CASSTVGAGESLADTQYF. The CDR3 bases that were read are TGTGCCAGTAGTACGGTCGGGGCGGGGGAGTCCCTCGCAGATACG.

This clone was counted a few times. The CDR3 is cut off 3 residues early in the read; its end comes from the germline J gene. The V gene is TRBV11-3, the J gene TRBJ2-7; 10 bases match TRBD1. CDR3 size: 14 residues. From germline, CDR1 is SGHNT and CDR2 YENEEA. Germline trimming cut 4 bases from V and 5 bases from J; bases unmatched to any gene: 5. The CDR3 DNA, read in part, is TGTGCCAGCAGCTGGACAGGGGGGACCGACGAG. Encoded protein: CASSWTGGTDE. The CDR3 as a whole reads CASSWTGGTDEQYF. The full variable domain, rest sourced from reference TRBV11-3 and TRBJ2-7, is EAGVVQSPRYKIIEKKQPVAFWCNPISGHNTLYWYLQNLGQGPELLIRYENEEAVDDSQLPKDRFSAERLKGVDSTLKIQPAELGDSAVYLCASSWTGGTDEQYFGPGTRLTVT.

Ten or more counts support this clone. The read ends 3 residues shy of where the CDR3 ends; the end is completed using the germline J gene. The chain is built from TRBV5-4 and TRBJ1-6; the D gene is possibly TRBD1 (5 bases). V was clipped by 0 bases and J by 7 bases, with 14 bases between them. This CDR3 is built from 16 residues. CDR1 and CDR2 from the germline V gene are SGHNT and YYREEE (reference sequence). CDR3 region: CASSLGGWSGNSPLHF. Partial CDR3 DNA: TGTGCCAGCAGCTTGGGGGGGTGGAGCGGGAATTCACCC.

This clone was seen a few times. The observed sequence ends 3 residues before the CDR3 terminus, with the missing tail filled in from the germline J gene. This chain joins TRBV7-9 and TRBJ2-1; D possibly corresponds to TRBD2 (5 bases). CDR3 size: 15 residues. Germline V CDR1 and CDR2: SEHNR, FQNEAQ (reference sequence). Trimming left V 8 bases short and J 6 bases short, with 20 bases between. CDR3 amino acids: CASLGSEILANEQFF. CDR3 DNA, as far as it was read: TGTGCCAGCCTGGGGTCTGAGATCCTAGCCAATGAG.

In this sample, this clone turned up many times. Sequencing ends 3 residues short of the CDR3 end; the germline J gene provides the rest. The chain has TRBV19 and TRBJ1-2; TRBD1 is a possible D gene (5 bases). The germline gives CDR1 LNHDA, CDR2 SQIVND (reference sequence). V was pared by 1 base and J by 7 bases, with 10 bases between. The CDR3 consists of 13 residues. The covered CDR3 bases are TGTGCCAGTAGTATAGGGGACTTTGGTGGC. Its protein product is CASSIGDFGG. The whole CDR3 region reads CASSIGDFGGYTF.

This clone appeared many times. The CDR3 end is not reached by the read, which stops 3 residues before it; the germline J gene fills it in. This chain links TRBV10-3 with TRBJ2-1, with D perhaps matching TRBD1 (6 bases). The CDR3 length is 14 residues. Trimming left V 4 bases short and J 5 bases short, with 12 bases between. The V gene's germline CDR1 is ENHRY and CDR2 SYGVKD. The CDR3 region is CAISGGPPHNEQFF. CDR3 DNA (partial): TGTGCCATCAGTGGGGGGCCCCCCCACAATGAG.

This clone was counted at least ten times. The sequence runs out 3 residues before the end of the CDR3; the remainder is reconstructed from the germline J gene. This sequence joins TRBV29-1 and TRBJ2-3; TRBD2 might be the D (6 bases). Germline V gives CDR1 SQVTM, CDR2 ANQGSEA. Trimming took 5 bases from V and 0 from J, leaving 9 bases between them. This CDR3 comprises 13 residues. The CDR3 loop is CSVMRGSTDTQYF. The CDR3 bases that were read are TGCAGCGTTATGCGGGGTAGCACAGATACG.

This clone was detected ten times or more. This chain's CDR3 is CASRPSAVADQPQHF. CDR3 DNA (partial): TGTGCCAGTCGCCCGAGCGCTGTAGCAGATCAGCCC. The rearrangement joins TRBV18 to TRBJ1-5; no reliable D call. The DNA ends 3 residues before the CDR3 does, and the rest of the CDR3 is filled in from the germline J gene. This CDR3 region has 15 residues. Germline loops: CDR1 KGHSH, CDR2 LQKENI. V was pared by 9 bases and J by 5 bases, with 20 bases between.

This clone appeared many times. The read falls 3 residues short of the CDR3 end, and the missing part is taken from the germline J gene. The same CDR3 can be traced to other DNA sequences in this sample. The V and J genes are TRBV5-1 and TRBJ1-3; possibly TRBD1 for D (6 bases). V dropped 4 bases and J dropped 4 bases, with 18 bases sitting between them. The CDR3 spans 16 residues. Germline CDR1 reads SGHRS; CDR2 reads YFSETQ. The CDR3 loop is CASSLTQTGGGNTIYF. The DNA read from the CDR3 is TGCGCCAGCAGCCTAACCCAGACAGGTGGAGGAAACACC.

This clone was seen many times. CDR3 loop: CASSLGQGRSHEQYF. The DNA read from the CDR3 is TGTGCCAGCAGCTTAGGGCAGGGTCGGTCCCACGAG. The V and J genes are TRBV7-6 and TRBJ2-7, with a possible D match to TRBD1 (5 bases). The sequence runs out 3 residues before the end of the CDR3; the remainder is reconstructed from the germline J gene. Germline V gene lookup returns CDR1 SGHVS and CDR2 FNYEAQ. The germline V and J ends were trimmed by 1 base and 5 bases, with 15 bases remaining between them. CDR3 length equals 15 residues.

This clone was observed a handful of times. The CDR3 is cut off 3 residues early in the read; its end comes from the germline J gene. The rearrangement joins TRBV7-2 to TRBJ2-7; TRBD1 agrees at 7 bases. With V trimmed by 1 base and J by 5 bases, 5 bases remained unmatched. There are 14 residues in the CDR3. Germline CDR1 is SGHTA and CDR2 is FQGNSA. The DNA read from the CDR3 is TGTGCCAGCAGCTTAGACAGGGGTCTAGACGAG. Translation gives CASSLDRGLDE. The entire CDR3 protein is CASSLDRGLDEQYF.

This clone was seen ten or more times. The CDR3 end lies 3 residues beyond the end of the read and is filled in from the germline J gene. The rearrangement links TRBV20-1 to TRBJ2-3; 7 bases are shared with TRBD2. This CDR3 is built from 16 residues. V lost 2 bases and J lost 3; bases outside the gene matches: 11. The germline CDR1 and CDR2 sequences are DFQATT and SNEGSKA (reference sequence). Incomplete CDR3 DNA: TGCAGTGCTAGATTAAGCACTAGCGTTATAACAGATACG. Its protein product is CSARLSTSVITDT. The entire CDR3 reads CSARLSTSVITDTQYF.

There are many counts of this clone. The observed sequence ends 3 residues before the CDR3 terminus, with the missing tail filled in from the germline J gene. This chain connects TRBV19 to TRBJ1-2; 8 nucleotides agree with TRBD1. CDR3 length equals 14 residues. Germline V gives CDR1 LNHDA, CDR2 SQIVND (reference sequence). CDR3 protein: CASSIGTGKETYTF. Incomplete CDR3 DNA: TGTGCCAGTAGTATCGGGACAGGTAAAGAGACC.

This clone was seen at least ten times. The read ends 3 residues before the CDR3 terminus; that terminus is restored from the germline J gene. The genes are TRBV18 and TRBJ2-2; TRBD2 matches at 12 bases. The ends lost 5 bases at V and 7 bases at J; junction bases unmatched: 14. The CDR3 loop spans 18 amino acids. The germline gives CDR1 KGHSH, CDR2 LQKENI. The CDR3 loop reads CASSEADRGLAGIGELFF. CDR3 DNA (partial): TGTGCCAGCTCAGAGGCCGACCGAGGACTAGCGGGAATCGGGGAG.

This clone has ten or more counts. The read halts 3 residues ahead of the CDR3 end, with the missing end drawn from the germline J gene. The rearrangement uses TRBV7-8 and TRBJ2-7; 9 bases are a match to TRBD2. Germline assignment: CDR1 SGHVS and CDR2 FQNEAQ. CDR3 length: 15 residues. J lost 0 bases, V lost 1 base, and 1 base had no gene match. The CDR3 spells CASSLGLADSYEQYF. The CDR3 DNA, read in part, is TGTGCCAGCAGCTTAGGACTAGCGGACTCCTACGAG.

This clone counts as medium-sized. The read halts 3 residues ahead of the CDR3 end, with the missing end drawn from the germline J gene. This chain joins TRBV6-1 and TRBJ2-3; a weak D match, TRBD1 (5 bases). Trimming left V 1 base short and J 1 base short, with 15 bases between. The CDR3 covers 17 residues. Germline CDR1 MNHNS, CDR2 SASEGT. The CDR3 here is CASSEGRPGRGTDTQYF. The CDR3 bases that were read are TGTGCCAGCAGTGAAGGGCGGCCAGGGCGAGGCACAGATACG.